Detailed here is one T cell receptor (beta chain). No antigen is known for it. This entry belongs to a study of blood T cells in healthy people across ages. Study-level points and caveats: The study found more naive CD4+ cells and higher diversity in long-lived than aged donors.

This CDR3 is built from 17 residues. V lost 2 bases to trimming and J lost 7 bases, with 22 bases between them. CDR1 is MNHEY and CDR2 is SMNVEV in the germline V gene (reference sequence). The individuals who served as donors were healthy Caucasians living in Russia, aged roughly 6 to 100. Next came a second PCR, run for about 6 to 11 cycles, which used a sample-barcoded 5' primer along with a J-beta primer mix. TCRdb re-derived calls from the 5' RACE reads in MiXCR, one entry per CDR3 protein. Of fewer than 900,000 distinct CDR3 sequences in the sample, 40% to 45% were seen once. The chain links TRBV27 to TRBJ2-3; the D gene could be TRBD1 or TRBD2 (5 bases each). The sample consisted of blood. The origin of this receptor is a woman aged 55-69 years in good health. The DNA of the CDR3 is TGTGCCAGCAGTTTAATGGGACGACTATGGGCACAAAATACGCAGTATTTT. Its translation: CASSLMGRLWAQNTQYF.